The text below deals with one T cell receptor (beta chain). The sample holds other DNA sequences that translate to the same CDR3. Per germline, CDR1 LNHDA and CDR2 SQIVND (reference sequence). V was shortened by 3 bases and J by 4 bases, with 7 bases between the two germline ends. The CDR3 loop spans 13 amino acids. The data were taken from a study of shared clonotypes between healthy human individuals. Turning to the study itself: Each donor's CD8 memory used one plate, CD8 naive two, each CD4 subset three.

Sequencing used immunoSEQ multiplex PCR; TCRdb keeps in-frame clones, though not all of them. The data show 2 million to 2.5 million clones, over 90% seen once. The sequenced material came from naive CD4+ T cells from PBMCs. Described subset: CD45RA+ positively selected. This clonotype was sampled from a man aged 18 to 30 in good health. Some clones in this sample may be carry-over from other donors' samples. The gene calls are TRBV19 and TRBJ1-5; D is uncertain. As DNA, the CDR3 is TGTGCCAGTAGTATTGGCCAAAATCAGCCCCAGCATTTT. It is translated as CASSIGQNQPQHF. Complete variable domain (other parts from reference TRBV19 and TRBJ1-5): DGGITQSPKYLFRKEGQNVTLSCEQNLNHDAMYWYRQDPGQGLRLIYYSQIVNDFQKGDIAEGYSVSREKKESFPLTVTSAQKNPTAFYLCASSIGQNQPQHFGDGTRLSIL.